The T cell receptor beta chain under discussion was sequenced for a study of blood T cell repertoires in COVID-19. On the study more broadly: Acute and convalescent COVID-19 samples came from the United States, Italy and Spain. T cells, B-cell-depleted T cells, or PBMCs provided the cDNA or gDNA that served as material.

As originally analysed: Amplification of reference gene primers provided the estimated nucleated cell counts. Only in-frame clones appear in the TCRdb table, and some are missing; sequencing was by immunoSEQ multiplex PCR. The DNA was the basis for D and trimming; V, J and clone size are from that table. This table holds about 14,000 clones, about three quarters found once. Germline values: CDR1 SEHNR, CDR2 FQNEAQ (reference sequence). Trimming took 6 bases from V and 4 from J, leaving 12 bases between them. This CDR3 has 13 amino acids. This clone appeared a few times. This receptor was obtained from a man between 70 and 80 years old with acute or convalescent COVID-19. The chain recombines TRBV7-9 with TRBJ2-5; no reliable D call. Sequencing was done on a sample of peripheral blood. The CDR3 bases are TGTGCCAGCAGAAAGTCGGGTCGAGAGACCCAGTACTTC. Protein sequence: CASRKSGRETQYF.